The clone carrying this TCR beta chain was detected only a few times. Its cognate antigen is unknown. One junction end does not reproduce the germline sequence, and a read error may be involved. This sample was included in a study of blood T cells in healthy people across ages. Study results and caveats: Roughly linear age-related decline in beta diversity appeared, significant by age around 42.

A second PCR of roughly 7 to 11 cycles used a sample-barcoded 5' primer and a J-beta primer mix. Researchers report that a template-switch adaptor with 12 random nucleotides tagged each cDNA molecule. Each CDR3 protein is one row after TCRdb ran MiXCR on the 5' RACE reads. The sample includes approximately 490,000 distinct CDR3 sequences, about 25% of them seen just once. This CDR3 has 16 amino acids. Germline V lookup: CDR1 MNHEY, CDR2 SMNVEV (reference sequence). This sample also appeared in a second study, on T cells of mothers and their children. As reported in that work: Biologically related mothers and children overlapped slightly more than unrelated pairs, a non-significant difference. None of the identified T cell clones proved to be persistent microchimeric clones.

The specimen was blood. The sequence was collected from a boy under 18 in good health. V is TRBV27 and J is TRBJ1-4, with TRBD1 matching 7 bases. The CDR3 sequence is CASSPTLTGAAEKLLF. In DNA form, the CDR3 reads TGTGCCAGCAGTCCAACCCTAACAGGGGCGGCGGAAAAACTGCTTTTT.